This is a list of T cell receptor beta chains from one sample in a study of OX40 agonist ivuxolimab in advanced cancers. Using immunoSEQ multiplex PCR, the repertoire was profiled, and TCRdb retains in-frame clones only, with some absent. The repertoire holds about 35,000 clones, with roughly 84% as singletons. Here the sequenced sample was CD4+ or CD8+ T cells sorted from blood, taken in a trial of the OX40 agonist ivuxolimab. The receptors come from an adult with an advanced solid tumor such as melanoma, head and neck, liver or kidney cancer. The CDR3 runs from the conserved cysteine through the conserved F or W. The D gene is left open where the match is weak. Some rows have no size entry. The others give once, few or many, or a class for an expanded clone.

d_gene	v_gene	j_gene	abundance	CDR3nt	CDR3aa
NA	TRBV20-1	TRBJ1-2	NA	TGCAGTGCTACAGGGTCCTATGGCTACACCTTC	CSATGSYGYTF
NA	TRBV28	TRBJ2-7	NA	TGTGCCAGCAGTTTTCGTGTAGGGCCCTACGAGCAGTACTTC	CASSFRVGPYEQYF
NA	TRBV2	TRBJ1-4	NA	TGTGCCAGCAGTGTCCTTGGGGGCGGTGAAAAACTGTTTTTT	CASSVLGGGEKLFF
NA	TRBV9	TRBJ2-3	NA	TGTGCCAGCAGCGTAGGTGGTGGGAGTCAAGATACGCAGTATTTT	CASSVGGGSQDTQYF
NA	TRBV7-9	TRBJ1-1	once	TGTGCCAGCAGCTTGGGCCAGAGGAACACTGAAGCTTTCTTT	CASSLGQRNTEAFF
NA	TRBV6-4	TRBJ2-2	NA	TGTGCCAGCGCCTTCCAGGGGGGGCGGAACACCGGGGAGCTGTTTTTT	CASAFQGGRNTGELFF
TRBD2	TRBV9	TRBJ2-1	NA	TGTGCCAGCAGCGTAGAGGTAGCGGGAGGGGCGGAGCAGTTCTTC	CASSVEVAGGAEQFF
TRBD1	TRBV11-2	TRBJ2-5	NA	TGTGCCAGCAGCGCAAGACAGGGCTTTGAAGAGACCCAGTACTTC	CASSARQGFEETQYF
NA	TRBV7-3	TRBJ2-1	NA	TGTGCCAGCAGTCATAGCAGGGACTACAATGAGCAGTTCTTC	CASSHSRDYNEQFF
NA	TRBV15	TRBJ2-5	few	TGTGCCACCAGCAGGGAGGGGATAGAGACCCAGTACTTC	CATSREGIETQYF
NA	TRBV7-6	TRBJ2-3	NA	TGTGCCAGCAGCCCCCGACAGTTCGATACGCAGTATTTT	CASSPRQFDTQYF
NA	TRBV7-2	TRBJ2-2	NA	TGTGCCAGCAGCTTAGAGACCGTAGCAATGTCCGGGGAGCTGTTTTTT	CASSLETVAMSGELFF
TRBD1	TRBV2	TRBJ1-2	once	TGTGCCAGAAGGGACAGGGGACAATTGAACTATGGCTACACCTTC	CARRDRGQLNYGYTF
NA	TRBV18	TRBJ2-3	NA	TGTGCCAGCTCCCCCCAGGCAGATACGCAGTATTTT	CASSPQADTQYF
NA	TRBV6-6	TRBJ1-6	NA	TGTGCCAGCAGCGGCATGTCTAGCTCCTATAATTCACCCCTCCACTTT	CASSGMSSSYNSPLHF
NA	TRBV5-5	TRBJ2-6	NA	TGTGCCACCGGGGGCTCTGGGGCCAACGTCCTGACTTTC	CATGGSGANVLTF
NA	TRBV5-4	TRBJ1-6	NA	TGTGCCAGCAGCTTGAGATCTGGACAGTCGCTTAATTCACCCCTCCACTTT	CASSLRSGQSLNSPLHF